Following are 11 T cell receptor beta chains from one sample sequenced in a study of cytomegalovirus exposure and HLA in healthy donors. Only in-frame clones appear in the TCRdb table, and some are missing; sequencing was by immunoSEQ multiplex PCR. The repertoire holds roughly 120,000 clones, with over 65% as singletons. Input material: PBMCs. The receptors were sampled from a woman younger than 45 in good health and CMV-seronegative.

The chain combines TRBV7-8 with TRBJ1-1; tentative D call: TRBD1 (5 bases). The germline V and J ends were trimmed by 2 bases and 5 bases, with 9 bases remaining between them. Germline CDR1 and CDR2: SGHVS and FQNEAQ. This CDR3 has 13 amino acids. CDR3 amino acids: CASSLQGRTEAFF. CDR3 nucleotides: TGTGCCAGCAGCTTACAGGGTCGGACTGAAGCTTTCTTT.

This chain joins TRBV6-5 and TRBJ2-1; D possibly corresponds to TRBD2 (5 bases). The length of the CDR3 is 16 residues. The germline V gene has CDR1 MNHEY and CDR2 SVGAGI. Trimming left V 0 bases short and J 1 base short, with 10 bases between. The CDR3 DNA is TGTGCCAGCAGTTACTCCCTACTAGTGTCCTACAATGAGCAGTTCTTC. Its protein product is CASSYSLLVSYNEQFF.

This sequence joins TRBV11-2 and TRBJ2-2; 9 nucleotides match TRBD2. This CDR3 contains 17 residues. V gave up 1 base and J gave up 6 bases; unmatched junction bases: 9. The germline gives CDR1 SGHAT, CDR2 FQNNGV. The CDR3 DNA reads as TGTGCCAGCAGCTTAGTGTCGCGGGGGGGCCGTGCCGGGGAGCTGTTTTTT. It codes for CASSLVSRGGRAGELFF.

The CDR3 region is CASSGYRDSVEQFF. DNA for the CDR3: TGTGCCAGCAGTGGGTACCGGGACAGTGTCGAGCAGTTCTTC. The chain combines TRBV25-1 with TRBJ2-1; 7 bases match TRBD1. This CDR3 region has 14 residues. The ends lost 4 bases at V and 10 bases at J; junction bases unmatched: 10. Germline V lookup: CDR1 MGHDK, CDR2 SYGVNS.

V and J are TRBV5-1 and TRBJ2-5; D unclear. The CDR3 extends over 13 amino acids. Germline-derived CDR1 and CDR2 are SGHRS and YFSETQ. Trimming left V 1 base short and J 2 bases short, with 6 bases between. The CDR3 here is CASSLLYQETQYF. CDR3 coding DNA: TGCGCCAGCAGCTTGCTTTATCAAGAGACCCAGTACTTC.

The V call is TRBV11-2, the J call TRBJ1-4; weak D call: TRBD1 (5 bases). Germline V CDR1 and CDR2: SGHAT, FQNNGV. The length of the CDR3 is 15 residues. V was clipped by 2 bases and J by 3 bases, with 10 bases between them. The CDR3 is CASSLSRGPNEKLFF. The CDR3 bases are TGTGCCAGCAGCTTATCGCGGGGACCTAATGAAAAACTGTTTTTT.

J is TRBJ2-5 and V is TRBV7-2, with 8 bases aligning to TRBD2. This CDR3 spans 14 amino acids. V was pared by 5 bases and J by 5 bases, with 7 bases of the junction left unmatched. The germline gives CDR1 SGHTA, CDR2 FQGNSA. The CDR3 DNA sequence: TGTGCCAGCAGCCGGACTAGCCCGGTCGAGACCCAGTACTTC. Its protein is CASSRTSPVETQYF.

J is TRBJ2-2 and V is TRBV28; D is possibly TRBD1 (5 bases). Per the germline V gene, CDR1 is MDHEN and CDR2 is SYDVKM. The CDR3 extends over 15 amino acids. V lost 5 bases and J lost 5, with 15 bases in between. CDR3 in amino acids: CASSRGDSRTGELFF. In DNA, the CDR3 is TGTGCCAGCAGTAGAGGAGACAGTAGGACCGGGGAGCTGTTTTTT.

This clone has more than one count but fewer than ten. The chain is built from TRBV5-4 and TRBJ1-2, with D hard to call. Germline V gene lookup returns CDR1 SGHNT and CDR2 YYREEE (reference sequence). Trimming removed 0 bases at V and 7 bases at J, with 10 bases between. This CDR3 is 13 amino acids long. The CDR3 here is CASSLDAPSGYTF. Written as DNA, the CDR3 is TGTGCCAGCAGCTTGGACGCCCCGAGTGGCTACACCTTC.

The chain carries TRBV5-1 and TRBJ2-3, with D possibly matching TRBD2 (5 bases). CDR1 and CDR2 (germline): SGHRS, YFSETQ. The V gene lost 1 base and the J gene lost 1 base, with 13 bases spanning the gap. The CDR3 extends over 16 amino acids. CDR3 loop: CASSLLTGIGTDTQYF. For the CDR3, the DNA is TGCGCCAGCAGCTTGCTTACGGGGATAGGCACAGATACGCAGTATTTT.

This chain uses TRBV7-9 with TRBJ2-7; tentatively, D is TRBD1 (5 bases). V was trimmed by 1 base and J by 3 bases, leaving 7 bases between them. Germline CDR1 SEHNR, CDR2 FQNEAQ (reference sequence). CDR3 length: 13 amino acids. The CDR3 is CASSLEQGYEQYF. CDR3 DNA: TGTGCCAGCAGCTTAGAGCAGGGCTACGAGCAGTACTTC.